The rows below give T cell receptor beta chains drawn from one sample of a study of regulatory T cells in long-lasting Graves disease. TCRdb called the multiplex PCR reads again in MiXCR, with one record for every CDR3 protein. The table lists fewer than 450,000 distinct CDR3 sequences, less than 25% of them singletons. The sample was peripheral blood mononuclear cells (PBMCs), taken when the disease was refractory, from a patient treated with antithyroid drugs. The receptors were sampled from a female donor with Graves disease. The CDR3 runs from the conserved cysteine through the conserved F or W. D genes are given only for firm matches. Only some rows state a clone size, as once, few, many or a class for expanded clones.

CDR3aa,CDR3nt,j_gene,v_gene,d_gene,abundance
CASNGLAGVNEQYF,TGTGCCAGCAACGGACTAGCGGGAGTCAACGAGCAGTACTTC,TRBJ2-7,TRBV28,TRBD2,many
CASSQGQPYEQYF,TGCGCCAGCAGCCAGGGACAGCCCTACGAGCAGTACTTC,TRBJ2-7,TRBV5-1,TRBD1,many
CASSFRPWPSGDTQYF,TGTGCCAGCAGCTTCCGCCCCTGGCCCTCTGGAGATACGCAGTATTTT,TRBJ2-3,TRBV7-6,.,.
CASTKSQAGANVLTF,TGTGCCAGCACCAAGAGCCAGGCGGGGGCCAACGTCCTGACTTTC,TRBJ2-6,TRBV6-1,.,many
CASGPSSRTEAFF,TGTGCCAGCGGGCCATCGAGCAGAACTGAAGCTTTCTTT,TRBJ1-1,TRBV27,.,many
CASSLALLKRDTEAFF,TGTGCCAGCAGCTTGGCCTTACTCAAGAGGGACACTGAAGCTTTCTTT,TRBJ1-1,TRBV5-6,.,.
CAITPDRGREQYF,TGTGCCATCACCCCGGACAGGGGGAGGGAGCAGTACTTC,TRBJ2-7,TRBV10-3,TRBD1,few
CASTNLRGGGLKETQYF,TGTGCCAGCACCAACCTGAGGGGGGGCGGGCTAAAGGAGACCCAGTACTTC,TRBJ2-5,TRBV12-3/TRBV12-4,.,many
CASSLNQGPYEQYF,TGTGCCAGCAGTTTGAACCAGGGCCCCTACGAGCAGTACTTC,TRBJ2-7,TRBV12-3/TRBV12-4,.,few
CASGLLGGELFF,TGTGCCAGCGGGCTCTTGGGGGGGGAGCTGTTTTTT,TRBJ2-2,TRBV28,.,many
CATSRDRGVGEQYF,TGTGCCACCAGCAGAGACCGAGGGGTGGGGGAGCAGTACTTC,TRBJ2-7,TRBV15,.,few
CASRHSPGQGGNIQYF,TGCGCCAGCAGACACTCTCCGGGACAGGGGGGAAACATTCAGTACTTC,TRBJ2-4,TRBV5-1,TRBD1,.
CASSSTSGRASGELFF,TGTGCCAGCAGCTCGACTAGCGGGAGGGCATCCGGGGAGCTGTTTTTT,TRBJ2-2,TRBV28,TRBD2,many
CASSYASGRSPYEQYF,TGTGCCAGCAGTTACGCTAGCGGGAGATCCCCCTACGAGCAGTACTTC,TRBJ2-7,TRBV6-5,TRBD2,.
CASSWGGRYDGYTF,TGTGCCAGCAGTTGGGGGGGAAGGTACGATGGCTACACCTTC,TRBJ1-2,TRBV6-5,.,few
CASSQSFSGSNTGELFF,TGCGCCAGCAGCCAATCTTTCAGCGGGAGTAACACCGGGGAGCTGTTTTTT,TRBJ2-2,TRBV4-1,TRBD2,.
CASSFIGVGIQYF,TGTGCCAGCAGTTTTATCGGGGTGGGCATTCAGTACTTC,TRBJ2-4,TRBV28,.,many
CASSLAQRGAEAFF,TGTGCCAGCAGTTTAGCCCAGCGCGGCGCTGAAGCTTTCTTT,TRBJ1-1,TRBV12-3/TRBV12-4,.,many
CASRGTEGFQPQHF,TGTGCCAGCAGAGGGACAGAGGGGTTTCAGCCCCAGCATTTT,TRBJ1-5,TRBV27,TRBD1,.
CASSLLAGGRGETQYF,TGTGCCAGCAGCTTGCTAGCGGGAGGGCGGGGAGAGACCCAGTACTTC,TRBJ2-5,TRBV5-8,TRBD2,few
CASRQTGENTIYF,TGTGCCAGCAGACAGACCGGGGAAAACACCATATATTTT,TRBJ1-3,TRBV25-1,.,.
CASSLMGSAEAFF,TGCGCCAGCAGCTTGATGGGGTCAGCTGAAGCTTTCTTT,TRBJ1-1,TRBV5-1,.,many